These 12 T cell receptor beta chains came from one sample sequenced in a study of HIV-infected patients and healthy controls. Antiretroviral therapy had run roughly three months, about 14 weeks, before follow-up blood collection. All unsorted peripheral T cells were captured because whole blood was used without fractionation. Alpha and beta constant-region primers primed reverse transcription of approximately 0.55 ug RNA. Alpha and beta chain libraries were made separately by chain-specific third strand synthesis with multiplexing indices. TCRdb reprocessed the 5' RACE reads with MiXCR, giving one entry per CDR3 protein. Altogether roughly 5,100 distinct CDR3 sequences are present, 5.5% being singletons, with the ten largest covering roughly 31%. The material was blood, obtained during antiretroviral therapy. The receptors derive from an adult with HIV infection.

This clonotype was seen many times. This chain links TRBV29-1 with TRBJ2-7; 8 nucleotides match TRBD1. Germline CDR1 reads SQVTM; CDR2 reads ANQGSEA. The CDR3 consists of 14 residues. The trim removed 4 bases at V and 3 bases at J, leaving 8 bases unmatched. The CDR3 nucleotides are TGCAGCGTTGGTACCCAGGGGGCGCGCTACGAGCAGTACTTC. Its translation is CSVGTQGARYEQYF.

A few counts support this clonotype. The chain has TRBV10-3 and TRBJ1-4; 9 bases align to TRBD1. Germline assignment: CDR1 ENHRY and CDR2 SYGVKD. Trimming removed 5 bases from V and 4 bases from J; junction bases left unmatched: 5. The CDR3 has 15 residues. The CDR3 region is CAISSRTGDNEKLFF. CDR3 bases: TGTGCCATCAGTTCGAGGACAGGGGATAATGAAAAACTGTTTTTT.

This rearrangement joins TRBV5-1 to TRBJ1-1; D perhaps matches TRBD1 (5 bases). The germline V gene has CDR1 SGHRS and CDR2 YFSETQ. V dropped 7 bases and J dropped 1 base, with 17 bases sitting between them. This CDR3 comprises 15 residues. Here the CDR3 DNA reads TGCGCCAGCGGTGCAGGGAGAAACCAGAACACTGAAGCTTTCTTT. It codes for CASGAGRNQNTEAFF.

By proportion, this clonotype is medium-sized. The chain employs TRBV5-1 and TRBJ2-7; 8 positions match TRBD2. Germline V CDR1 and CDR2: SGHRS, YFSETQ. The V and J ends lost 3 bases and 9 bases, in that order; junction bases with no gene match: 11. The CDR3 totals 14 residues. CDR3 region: CASSSAGGYEGQYF. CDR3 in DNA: TGCGCCAGCAGCTCCGCGGGGGGCTACGAGGGGCAGTACTTC.

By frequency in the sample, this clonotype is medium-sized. CDR3 amino acids: CASSFGQGGQPQHF. The CDR3 DNA reads as TGTGCCAGCAGTTTTGGACAGGGCGGTCAGCCCCAGCATTTT. This rearrangement joins TRBV6-5 to TRBJ1-5; 8 bases match TRBD1. The CDR3 length is 14 residues. The germline CDR1 and CDR2 sequences are MNHEY and SVGAGI. V was clipped by 4 bases and J by 6 bases; unmatched bases: 5.

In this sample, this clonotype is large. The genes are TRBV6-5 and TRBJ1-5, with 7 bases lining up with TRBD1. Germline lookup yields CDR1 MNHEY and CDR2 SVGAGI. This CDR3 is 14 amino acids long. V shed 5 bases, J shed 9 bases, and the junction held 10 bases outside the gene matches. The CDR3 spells CASSPGQDRRPQHF. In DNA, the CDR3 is TGTGCCAGCAGTCCCGGACAGGACAGAAGGCCCCAGCATTTT.

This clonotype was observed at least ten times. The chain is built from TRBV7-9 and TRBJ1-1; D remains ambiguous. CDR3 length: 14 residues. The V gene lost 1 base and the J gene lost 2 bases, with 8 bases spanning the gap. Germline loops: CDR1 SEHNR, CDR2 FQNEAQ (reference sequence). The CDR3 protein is CASSLVLTNTEAFF. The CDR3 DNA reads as TGTGCCAGCAGCTTAGTCTTGACCAACACTGAAGCTTTCTTT.

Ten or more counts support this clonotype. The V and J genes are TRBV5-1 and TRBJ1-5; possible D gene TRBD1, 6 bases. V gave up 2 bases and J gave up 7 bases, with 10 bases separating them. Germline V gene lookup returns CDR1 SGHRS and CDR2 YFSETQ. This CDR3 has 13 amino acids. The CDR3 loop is CASSFEGDQPQHF. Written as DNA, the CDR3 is TGCGCCAGCAGCTTTGAGGGGGACCAGCCCCAGCATTTT.

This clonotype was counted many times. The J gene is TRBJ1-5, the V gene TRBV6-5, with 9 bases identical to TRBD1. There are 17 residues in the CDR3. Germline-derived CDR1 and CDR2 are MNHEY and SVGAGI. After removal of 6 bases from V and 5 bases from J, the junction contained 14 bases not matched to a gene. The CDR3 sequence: CASRRGQGLRGYQPQHF. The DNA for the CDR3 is TGTGCCAGCAGGCGAGGACAGGGGTTGCGGGGATATCAGCCCCAGCATTTT.

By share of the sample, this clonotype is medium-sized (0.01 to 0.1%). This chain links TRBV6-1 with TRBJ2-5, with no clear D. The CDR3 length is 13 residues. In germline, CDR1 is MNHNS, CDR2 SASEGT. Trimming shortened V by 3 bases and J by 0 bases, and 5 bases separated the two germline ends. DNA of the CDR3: TGTGCCAGCAGTGACGACTACCAAGAGACCCAGTACTTC. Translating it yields CASSDDYQETQYF.

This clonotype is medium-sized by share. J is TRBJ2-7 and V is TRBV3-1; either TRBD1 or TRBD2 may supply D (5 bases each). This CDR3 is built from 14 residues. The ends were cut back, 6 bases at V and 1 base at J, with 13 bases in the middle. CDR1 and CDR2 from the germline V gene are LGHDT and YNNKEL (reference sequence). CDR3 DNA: TGTGCCAGCAGTACTCCGGGACGGTCCTACGAGCAGTACTTC. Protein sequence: CASSTPGRSYEQYF.

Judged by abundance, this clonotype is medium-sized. CDR3 protein: CAIAWDRSYEQYF. Written as DNA, the CDR3 is TGTGCCATCGCTTGGGACCGCTCCTACGAGCAGTACTTC. This rearrangement joins TRBV10-3 to TRBJ2-7; possibly TRBD1 or TRBD2 for D (5 bases each). The ends were cut back, 8 bases at V and 0 bases at J, with 11 bases in the middle. The length of the CDR3 is 13 residues. Germline V lookup: CDR1 ENHRY, CDR2 SYGVKD.